This T cell receptor (beta chain) appears in the sequencing data of a study of T cell changes during pregnancy in multiple sclerosis. Here immunoSEQ multiplex PCR was the method, and the copy in TCRdb shows in-frame clones only, minus some. The data show 40,000 to 65,000 clones, with about 92% seen just once and 0.25% held by the top ten. Germline assignment: CDR1 GTSNPN and CDR2 SVGIG (reference sequence). The CDR3 has 15 amino acids. Trimming took 1 base from V and 0 from J, leaving 9 bases between them. This specimen consisted of CD4+ T cells from peripheral blood mononuclear cells, obtained in the third trimester of pregnancy. The source of this sequence is a female donor with multiple sclerosis, enrolled in a pregnancy study. The chain has TRBV30 and TRBJ1-4; D is unclear. The CDR3 region has the DNA TGTGCCTGGAGTGGGTTAGGAGCAACTAATGAAAAACTGTTTTTT. Its translation: CAWSGLGATNEKLFF.